This T cell receptor beta chain was retrieved from a study of control samples from healthy donors and cancer patients. Only in-frame clones appear in the TCRdb table, and some are missing; sequencing was by immunoSEQ multiplex PCR. The sample lists tens of thousands of clones; about 92% were seen once. Germline values: CDR1 SGHNT, CDR2 YENEEA. This CDR3 contains 15 residues. With 4 bases clipped from V and 2 bases from J, the junction kept 2 bases outside the gene matches. The receptor was derived from a man aged 40-50 years with colorectal cancer. The sample was PBMCs. V and J are TRBV11-3 and TRBJ2-3; 11 positions agree with TRBD2. CDR3: CASSSSGRITDTQYF. The CDR3, as DNA: TGTGCCAGCAGCTCTAGCGGGAGGATCACAGATACGCAGTATTTT.